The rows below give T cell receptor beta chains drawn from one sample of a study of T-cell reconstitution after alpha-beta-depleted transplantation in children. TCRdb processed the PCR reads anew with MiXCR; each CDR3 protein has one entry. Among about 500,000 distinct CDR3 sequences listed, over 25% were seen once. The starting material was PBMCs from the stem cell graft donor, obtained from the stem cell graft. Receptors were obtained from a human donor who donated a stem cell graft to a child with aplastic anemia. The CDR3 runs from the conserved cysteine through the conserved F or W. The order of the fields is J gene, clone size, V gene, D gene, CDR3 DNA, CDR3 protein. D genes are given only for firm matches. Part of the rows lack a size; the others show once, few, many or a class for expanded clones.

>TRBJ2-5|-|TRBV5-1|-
TGCGCCAGCAGCTTGGACGGCAGACAAGAGACCCAGTACTTC
CASSLDGRQETQYF
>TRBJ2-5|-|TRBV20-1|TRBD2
TGCAGTGCTAGAGATAGGACTAGCGGGAGTGAGACCCAGTACTTC
CSARDRTSGSETQYF
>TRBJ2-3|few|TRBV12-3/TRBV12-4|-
TGTGCCAGCAGCAGGGAGGTGCATACGCAGTATTTT
CASSREVHTQYF
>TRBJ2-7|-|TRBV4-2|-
TGTGCCAGCAGCCCAGATTCGGCCGCGCCCTACGAGCAGTACTTC
CASSPDSAAPYEQYF
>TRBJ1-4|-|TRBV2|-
TGTGCCAGCAGTGCCGACGGCCTTATTAATGAAAAACTGTTTTTT
CASSADGLINEKLFF
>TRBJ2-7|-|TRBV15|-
TGTGCCACCAGCAGAGAAGCCTCTGGGGGGGCGGAGCAGTACTTC
CATSREASGGAEQYF
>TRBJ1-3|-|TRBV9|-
TGTGCCAGCAGCGGCCTTAACCAGGGGTTGTCTGGAAACACCATATATTTT
CASSGLNQGLSGNTIYF
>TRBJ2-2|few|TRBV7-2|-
TGTGCCAGCACTACAGTGAACACCGGGGAGCTGTTTTTT
CASTTVNTGELFF
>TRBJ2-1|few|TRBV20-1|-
TGCAGTGCCCCAACCCCGGGGAGATTTAATGAGCAGTTCTTC
CSAPTPGRFNEQFF
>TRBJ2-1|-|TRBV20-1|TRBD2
TGCAGTGCTAGAGTTCACCTAGCGGGAACCTACAATGAGCAGTTCTTC
CSARVHLAGTYNEQFF
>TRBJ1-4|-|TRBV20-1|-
TGCAGTGCTAGAGTCGATGGGGCGGATTATGAAAAACTGTTTTTT
CSARVDGADYEKLFF
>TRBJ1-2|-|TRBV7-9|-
TGTGCCAGCAGCTCCCTCTACTATGGCTACACCTTC
CASSSLYYGYTF
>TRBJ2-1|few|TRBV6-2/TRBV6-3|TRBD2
TGTGCCAGCAGTTACGGACTAGCCTACAATGAGCAGTTCTTC
CASSYGLAYNEQFF
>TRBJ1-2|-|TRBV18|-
TGTGCCAGCTCACCGCCAGGCCAAGGCTACACCTTC
CASSPPGQGYTF
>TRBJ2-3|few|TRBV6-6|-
TGTGCCAGCATCCGAGCAGGTCCAGATACGCAGTATTTT
CASIRAGPDTQYF
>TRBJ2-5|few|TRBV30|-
TGTGCCTGGAGTGTTGCGGGGCTACAAGAGACCCAGTACTTC
CAWSVAGLQETQYF
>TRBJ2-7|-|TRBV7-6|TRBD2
TGTGCCAGCAGCACTAGCGGGAAGGTTTACTTC
CASSTSGKVYF
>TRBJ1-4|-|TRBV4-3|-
TGCGCCAGCAGCCAAGACGAGTTCGGGAATGAAAAACTGTTTTTT
CASSQDEFGNEKLFF
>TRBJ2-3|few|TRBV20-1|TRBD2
TGCAGTGCCCCTGAGACTAGCCGCGATACGCAGTATTTT
CSAPETSRDTQYF
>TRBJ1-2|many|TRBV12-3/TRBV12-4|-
TGTGCCAGCAGGAGGGACGGTTACTATGGCTACACCTTC
CASRRDGYYGYTF
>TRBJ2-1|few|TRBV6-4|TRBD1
TGTGCCAGCAGTGGGGGACAGGGAGGATCACAGTTCTTC
CASSGGQGGSQFF
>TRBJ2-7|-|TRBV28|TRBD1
TGTGCCAGCAGTTCCCGGGGGACAGGCAGCTCCTACGAGCAGTACTTC
CASSSRGTGSSYEQYF
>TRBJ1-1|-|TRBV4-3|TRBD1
TGCGCCAGCAGCCAAACTACAGGGGGCACTGAAGCTTTCTTT
CASSQTTGGTEAFF
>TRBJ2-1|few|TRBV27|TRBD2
TGTGCCAGCAGTTTGGGACGGGAGGACAATGAGCAGTTCTTC
CASSLGREDNEQFF